This TCR beta chain was obtained from a study of blood T cell repertoires in COVID-19. Study background: PBMCs, B-cell-depleted T cells, or T cells were the source of the cDNA or gDNA that made up the material.

The CDR3 covers 14 residues. Germline V gene lookup returns CDR1 LGHDT and CDR2 YNNKEL (reference sequence). Trimming took 4 bases from V and 2 from J, leaving 11 bases between them. The age range of participants was about 18 to 90 years, with residence in around 22 US areas. Here immunoSEQ multiplex PCR was the method, and the copy in TCRdb shows in-frame clones only, minus some. This sample has about 400,000 clones, with 87% found just once. Sequenced sample: PBMCs or T cells enriched from blood (not recorded which). The clonotype originates from a woman in her 30s who had recovered from COVID-19. V is TRBV3-1 (or the pseudogene TRBV3-2) and J is TRBJ2-5, with D possibly matching TRBD2 (5 bases). The CDR3 protein is CASSRTGSQETQYF. CDR3 coding DNA: TGTGCCAGCAGCCGAACTGGGAGTCAAGAGACCCAGTACTTC.